The present entry profiles one TCR beta chain with its context. In assigning cohorts, the study relied on participant-reported clinical history. Cohort 3 donors counted as recovered after two negative PCRs, clearance, or resolved symptoms. Original handling: It was from reference gene primer amplification that nucleated cell counts were estimated. Clones were sequenced by immunoSEQ multiplex PCR, and TCRdb holds only the in-frame ones, with some missing. V, J and clone size were drawn from that table, and D and trimming were deduced from the DNA. The data show under 450,000 clones, more than 70% seen once. This entry belongs to a study of blood T cell repertoires in COVID-19. Study information: The samples span acute and convalescent COVID-19 from the United States, Italy and Spain.

Germline V gene data show CDR1 as SGHTA and CDR2 as FQGNSA. The CDR3 spans 13 residues. Trimming removed 3 bases at V and 2 bases at J, with 5 bases between. The genes are TRBV7-2 and TRBJ1-5, with no clear D. Source material: PBMCs or T cells enriched from blood (not recorded which). The clonotype was recovered from a man aged 25-45 years who had recovered from COVID-19. The CDR3 nucleotides are TGTGCCAGCAGCTTTCGGGGCAATCAGCCCCAGCATTTT. It is translated as CASSFRGNQPQHF.